A selection of T cell receptor beta chains follows, all from one sample in a study of OX40 agonist ivuxolimab in advanced cancers. Data came from immunoSEQ multiplex PCR; TCRdb stores just in-frame clones and leaves some out. This sample yields about 50,000 clones, of which about 93% are seen a single time; more than 6.5% belongs to the top ten. Here the sequenced sample was CD4+ or CD8+ T cells sorted from blood, taken in a trial of the OX40 agonist ivuxolimab. The origin of the receptors is an adult with an advanced solid tumor such as melanoma, head and neck, liver or kidney cancer. CDR3s include the opening cysteine and the closing phenylalanine or tryptophan. D genes are given only for firm matches. Rows may omit the clone size; those that give it use once, few, many or a size class.

clone_size j_call d_call v_call cdr3_aa cdr3_nt
NA TRBJ2-7 NA TRBV5-4 CASSLMGAAYEQYF TGTGCCAGCAGCTTGATGGGGGCCGCCTACGAGCAGTACTTC
NA TRBJ2-1 NA TRBV14 CASSQDPGDSYNEQFF TGTGCCAGCAGCCAAGATCCAGGAGACTCCTACAATGAGCAGTTCTTC
NA TRBJ2-3 TRBD2 TRBV5-4 CASRPGGAGDTQYF TGTGCCAGCAGACCCGGGGGGGCCGGGGATACGCAGTATTTT
NA TRBJ2-3 NA TRBV19 CATTDSGFYTQYF TGTGCCACCACAGACAGCGGGTTTTATACGCAGTATTTT
NA TRBJ1-2 TRBD1 TRBV4-1 CASSQGAGGAHYGYTF TGCGCCAGCAGCCAAGGGGCAGGGGGTGCCCACTATGGCTACACCTTC
NA TRBJ1-3 NA TRBV6-1 CASSGDRTSSGNTIYF TGTGCCAGCAGTGGCGACAGGACGAGCTCTGGAAACACCATATATTTT
NA TRBJ2-7 NA TRBV13 CASSLADNYEQYF TGTGCCAGCAGCTTAGCGGATAACTACGAGCAGTACTTC
NA TRBJ2-2 TRBD2 TRBV7-8 CASSFRGGDTGELFF TGTGCCAGCAGCTTCCGCGGGGGGGACACCGGGGAGCTGTTTTTT
NA TRBJ1-1 NA TRBV28 CASTEGPVHTEAFF TGTGCCAGCACCGAGGGGCCAGTCCACACTGAAGCTTTCTTT
NA TRBJ2-3 TRBD1 TRBV5-6 CASSSQGGWGTDTQYF TGTGCCAGCAGCTCACAGGGGGGCTGGGGCACAGATACGCAGTATTTT
NA TRBJ2-6 NA TRBV7-9 CASSPHPGSSGANVLTF TGTGCCAGCAGCCCCCACCCCGGTAGCTCTGGGGCCAACGTCCTGACTTTC
NA TRBJ1-4 TRBD1 TRBV7-9 CASSLRDSANEKLFF TGTGCCAGCAGCTTAAGGGACAGTGCTAATGAAAAACTGTTTTTT
NA TRBJ1-4 NA TRBV7-6 CASSPTPSNEKLFF TGTGCCAGCAGCCCTACCCCCTCTAATGAAAAACTGTTTTTT
once TRBJ2-5 TRBD1 TRBV9 CASSGAQGFIETQYF TGTGCCAGCAGCGGCGCACAGGGGTTTATAGAGACCCAGTACTTC
NA TRBJ1-4 TRBD1 TRBV27 CASFSPGTGDEKLFF TGTGCCAGCTTTTCCCCCGGGACAGGGGATGAAAAACTGTTTTTT
few TRBJ1-6 TRBD1 TRBV4-1 CASSPGTGILF TGCGCCAGCAGCCCCGGGACAGGTATCCTCTTT
NA TRBJ2-3 NA TRBV6-5 CASGGWGDTQYF TGTGCCAGCGGGGGGTGGGGAGATACGCAGTATTTT
NA TRBJ2-2 NA TRBV4-2 CASRLDSFANTGELFF TGTGCCAGCAGGCTGGACAGCTTCGCTAACACCGGGGAGCTGTTTTTT